Sequencing of this T cell receptor beta chain was carried out in a study of regulatory T cells. General study findings and limits: In CD3G-deficient patients, conventional CD4+ T cells were enriched for hydrophobic CDR3 residues at positions 6 and 7. Skewed V and J usage and few unique V-J pairs marked patient repertoires, most in Tregs.

All CD3G-deficient patients showed autoimmunity, more severe in two. Patients aged 2 to 39 years had fewer naive and more memory CD4+ and CD8+ T cells. CD4+ T cells were divided by sorting: CD25-high CD127-low Tregs, CD25-low CD127-high conventional cells. The PCR used 52 TRBV and 13 TRBJ primers. TCRdb's table, derived via immunoSEQ multiplex PCR, lists solely in-frame clones and lacks some. This table holds around 30,000 clones, about 93% found once. CDR1 is MDHEN and CDR2 is SYDVKM in the germline V gene. Trimming left V 2 bases short and J 2 bases short, with 16 bases between. The CDR3 sequence is 16 residues long. As for this clone: Its specificity is unknown.

J is TRBJ2-7 and V is TRBV28; a weak D match, TRBD1 (6 bases). The sample comprised conventional CD4+ T cells sorted from blood. The TCR sequence derives from a child aged 2 to 15 with CD3G deficiency. The CDR3 DNA reads TGTGCCAGCAGTTTAGCACCCCGGGACACGACCTACGAGCAGTACTTC. This encodes CASSLAPRDTTYEQYF.